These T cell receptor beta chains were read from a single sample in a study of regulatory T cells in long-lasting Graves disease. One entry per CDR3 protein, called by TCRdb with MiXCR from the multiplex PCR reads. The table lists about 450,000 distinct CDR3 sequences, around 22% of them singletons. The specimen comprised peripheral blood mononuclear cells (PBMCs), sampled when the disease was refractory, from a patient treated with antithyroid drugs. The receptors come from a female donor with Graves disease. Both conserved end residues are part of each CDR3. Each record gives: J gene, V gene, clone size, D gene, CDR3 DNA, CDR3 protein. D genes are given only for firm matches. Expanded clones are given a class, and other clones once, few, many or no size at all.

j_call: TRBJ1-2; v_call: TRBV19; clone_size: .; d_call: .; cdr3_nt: TGTGCCACCTCCGCCGCGAACCAGGGCTATGGCTACACCTTC; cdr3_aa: CATSAANQGYGYTF
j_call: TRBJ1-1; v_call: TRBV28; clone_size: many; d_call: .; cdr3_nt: TGTGCCAGCAGTCAATCCGGGCTGGGGAACACTGAAGCTTTCTTT; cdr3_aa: CASSQSGLGNTEAFF
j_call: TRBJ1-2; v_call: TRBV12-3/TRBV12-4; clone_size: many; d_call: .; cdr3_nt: TGTGCCAGCAGTTTAGAAGTTTACTATGGCTACACCTTC; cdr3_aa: CASSLEVYYGYTF
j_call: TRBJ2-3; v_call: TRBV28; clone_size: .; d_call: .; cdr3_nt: TGTGCCAGCAGTCCACAGGGTGATAGGGGAGATACGCAGTATTTT; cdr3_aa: CASSPQGDRGDTQYF
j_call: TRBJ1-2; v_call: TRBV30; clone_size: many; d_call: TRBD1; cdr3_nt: TGTGCCTGGACCCGGGACAGCTATGGCTACACCTTC; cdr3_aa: CAWTRDSYGYTF
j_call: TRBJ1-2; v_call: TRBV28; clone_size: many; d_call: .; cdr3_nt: TGTGCCAGCAGTTTATACCTTCAGGATGGCTACACCTTC; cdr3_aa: CASSLYLQDGYTF
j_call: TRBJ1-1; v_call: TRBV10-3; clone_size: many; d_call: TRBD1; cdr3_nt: TGTGCCATCAGTCCTGGACAGGGGAGGAACACTGAAGCTTTCTTT; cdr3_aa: CAISPGQGRNTEAFF
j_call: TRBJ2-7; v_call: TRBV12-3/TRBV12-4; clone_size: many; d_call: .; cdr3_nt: TGTGCCAGCAGTTTAGCGCTTCGTGGGGTAATGCTTTACGAGCAGTACTTC; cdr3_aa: CASSLALRGVMLYEQYF
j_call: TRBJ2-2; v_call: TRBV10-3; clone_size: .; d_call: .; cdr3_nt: TGTGCCATCAGTGAGGCCACCGGGGAGCTGTTTTTT; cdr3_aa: CAISEATGELFF
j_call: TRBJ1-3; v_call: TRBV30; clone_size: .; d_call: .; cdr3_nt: TGTGCCCTGGGGCGGATGAGCTCTGGAAACACCATATATTTT; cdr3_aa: CALGRMSSGNTIYF
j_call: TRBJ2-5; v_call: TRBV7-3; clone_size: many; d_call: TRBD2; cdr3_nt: TGTGCCAGCAGCGCCTCGGCAGCGGGAGCACAAGAGACCCAGTACTTC; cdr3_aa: CASSASAAGAQETQYF
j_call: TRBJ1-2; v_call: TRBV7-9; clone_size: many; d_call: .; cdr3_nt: TGTGCCAGCAGCTTAGCAGGCGGGGTGACTAACTATGGCTACACCTTC; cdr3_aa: CASSLAGGVTNYGYTF
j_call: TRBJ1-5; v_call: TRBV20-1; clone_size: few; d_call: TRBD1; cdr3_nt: TGCAGTGCTAGAGGGGATTGGGGACAGGGGCTTTCTAACATAAAGCCCCAGCATTTT; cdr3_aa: CSARGDWGQGLSNIKPQHF
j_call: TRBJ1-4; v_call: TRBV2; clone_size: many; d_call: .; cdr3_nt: TGTGCCAGCAGTGAATATCGGGGCCAGGGCAATGAAAAACTGTTTTTT; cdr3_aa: CASSEYRGQGNEKLFF
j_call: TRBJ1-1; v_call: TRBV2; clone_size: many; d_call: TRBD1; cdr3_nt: TGTGCCAGCAGCGTGGGACAGATGAACACTGAAGCTTTCTTT; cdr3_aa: CASSVGQMNTEAFF
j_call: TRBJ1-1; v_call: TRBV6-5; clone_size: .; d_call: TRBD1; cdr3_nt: TGTGCCAGCAGTTACCGGGACAGGGGATTTAGAAACACTGAAGCTTTCTTT; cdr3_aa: CASSYRDRGFRNTEAFF
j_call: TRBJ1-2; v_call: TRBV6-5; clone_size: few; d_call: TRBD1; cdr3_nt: TGTGCCAGCAGTTACTTGGGAAGTTCGGGACAGGCGGGTGGCTACACCTTC; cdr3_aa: CASSYLGSSGQAGGYTF
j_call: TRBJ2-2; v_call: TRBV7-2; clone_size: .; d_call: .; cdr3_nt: TGTGCCAGCAGCTTAAGGGGACTGATGGGGGAGCTGTTTTTT; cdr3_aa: CASSLRGLMGELFF
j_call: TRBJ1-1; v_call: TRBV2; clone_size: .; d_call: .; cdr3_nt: TGTGCCAGCAGTTTCGACCCCGTGAGCACTGAAGCTTTCTTT; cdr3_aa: CASSFDPVSTEAFF
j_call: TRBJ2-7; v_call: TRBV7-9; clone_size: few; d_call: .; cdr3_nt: TGTGCCAGCAGCTTCCCCGGGACGATCGTATACGAGCAGTACTTC; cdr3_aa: CASSFPGTIVYEQYF
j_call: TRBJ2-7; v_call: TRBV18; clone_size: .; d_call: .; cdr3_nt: TGTGCCAGCTCACCACCCCCAGGGGCTAGTTTCTACGAGCAGTACTTC; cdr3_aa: CASSPPPGASFYEQYF
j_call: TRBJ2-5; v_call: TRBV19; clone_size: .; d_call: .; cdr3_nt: TGTGCCAGTAGTATAGATTGGCGGGTCGAGGATCAAGAGACCCAGTACTTC; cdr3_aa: CASSIDWRVEDQETQYF
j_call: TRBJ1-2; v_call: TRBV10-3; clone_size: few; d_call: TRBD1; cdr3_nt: TGTGCCATCAGTGAGAGGACAGGTTCTGGGTCAAAATATGGCTACACCTTC; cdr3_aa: CAISERTGSGSKYGYTF
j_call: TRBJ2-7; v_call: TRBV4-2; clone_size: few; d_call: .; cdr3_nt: TGTGCCAGCAGCCACTCTAGGATCCGGTCCTACGAGCAGTACTTC; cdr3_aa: CASSHSRIRSYEQYF
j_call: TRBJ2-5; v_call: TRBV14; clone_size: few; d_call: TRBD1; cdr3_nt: TGTGCCAGCAGCCCGGGACAGGCGACCCAAGAGACCCAGTACTTC; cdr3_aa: CASSPGQATQETQYF
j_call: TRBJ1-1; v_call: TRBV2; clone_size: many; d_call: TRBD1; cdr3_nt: TGTGCCAGCAGCGCCCAGGGACAGGGGCGCACTGAAGCTTTCTTT; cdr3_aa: CASSAQGQGRTEAFF
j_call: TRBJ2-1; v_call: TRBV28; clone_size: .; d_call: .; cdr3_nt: TGTGCCAGCAGCCCATCAGGGGCATACAATGAGCAGTTCTTC; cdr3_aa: CASSPSGAYNEQFF
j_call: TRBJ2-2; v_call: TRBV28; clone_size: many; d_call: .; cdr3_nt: TGTGCCAGCAGGCCGGGACTCCCATGGCAACCCGGGGAGCTGTTTTTT; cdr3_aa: CASRPGLPWQPGELFF
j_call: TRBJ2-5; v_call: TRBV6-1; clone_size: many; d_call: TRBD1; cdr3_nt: TGTGCCAGCAGTGAAGAGGGACAGGGAAATCGAGAGACCCAGTACTTC; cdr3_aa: CASSEEGQGNRETQYF
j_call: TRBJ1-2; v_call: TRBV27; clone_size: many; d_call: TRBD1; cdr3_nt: TGTGCCAGCAGTACCTATCGGCAGGGGGCCTATGGCTACACCTTC; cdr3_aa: CASSTYRQGAYGYTF
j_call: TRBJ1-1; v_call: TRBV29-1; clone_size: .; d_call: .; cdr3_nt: TGCAGCGTAAGCAGTTCAGCGAACACTGAAGCTTTCTTT; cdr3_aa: CSVSSSANTEAFF
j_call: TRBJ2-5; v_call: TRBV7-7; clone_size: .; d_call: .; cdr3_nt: TGTGCTAGCAGCGCCGACAGAAAAGAGACCCAGTACTTC; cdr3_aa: CASSADRKETQYF
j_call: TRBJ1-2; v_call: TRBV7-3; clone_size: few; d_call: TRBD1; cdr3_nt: TGTGCCAGCAGCTCCGGACAGGGCGGCTACACCTTC; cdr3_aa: CASSSGQGGYTF
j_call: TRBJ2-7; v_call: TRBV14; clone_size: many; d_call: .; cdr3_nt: TGTGCCAGCAGCCAAGATATGCAGGGTGTAAAGCAGTACTTC; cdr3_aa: CASSQDMQGVKQYF
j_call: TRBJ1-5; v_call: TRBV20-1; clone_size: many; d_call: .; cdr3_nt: TGCAGTGCTGTGGACGGCAATCAGCCCCAGCATTTT; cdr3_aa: CSAVDGNQPQHF
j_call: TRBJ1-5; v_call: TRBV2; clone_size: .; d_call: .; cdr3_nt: TGTGCCACCTGGCGAGAGACAGGAAATCAGCCCCAGCATTTT; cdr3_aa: CATWRETGNQPQHF